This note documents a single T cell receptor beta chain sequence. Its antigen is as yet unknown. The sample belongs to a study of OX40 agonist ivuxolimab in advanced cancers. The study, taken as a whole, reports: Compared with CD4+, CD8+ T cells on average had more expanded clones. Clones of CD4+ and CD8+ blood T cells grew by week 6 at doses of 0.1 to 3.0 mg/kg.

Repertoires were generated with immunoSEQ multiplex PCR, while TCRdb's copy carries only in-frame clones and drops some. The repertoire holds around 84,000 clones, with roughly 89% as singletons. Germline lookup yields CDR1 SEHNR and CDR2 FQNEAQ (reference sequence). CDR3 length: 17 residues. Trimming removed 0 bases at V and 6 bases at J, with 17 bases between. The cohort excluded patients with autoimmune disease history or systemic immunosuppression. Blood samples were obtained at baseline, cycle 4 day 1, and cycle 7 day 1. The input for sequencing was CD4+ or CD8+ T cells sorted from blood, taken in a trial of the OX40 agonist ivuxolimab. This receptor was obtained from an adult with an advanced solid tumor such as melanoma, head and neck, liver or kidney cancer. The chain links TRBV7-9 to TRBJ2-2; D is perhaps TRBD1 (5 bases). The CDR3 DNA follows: TGTGCCAGCAGCTTAGCTTTGTCAGGGATGGTTGCCGGGGAGCTGTTTTTT. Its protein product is CASSLALSGMVAGELFF.